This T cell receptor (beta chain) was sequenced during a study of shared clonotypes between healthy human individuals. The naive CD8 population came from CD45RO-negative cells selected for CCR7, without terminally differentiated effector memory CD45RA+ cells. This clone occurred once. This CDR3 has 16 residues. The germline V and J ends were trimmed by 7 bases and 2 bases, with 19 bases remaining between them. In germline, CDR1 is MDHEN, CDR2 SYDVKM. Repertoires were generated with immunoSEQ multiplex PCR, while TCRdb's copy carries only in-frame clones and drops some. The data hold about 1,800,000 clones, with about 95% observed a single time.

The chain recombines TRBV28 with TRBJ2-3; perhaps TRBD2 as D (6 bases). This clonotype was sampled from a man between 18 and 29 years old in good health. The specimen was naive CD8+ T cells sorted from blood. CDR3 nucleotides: TGTGCCAGCACCGTCTCGGAGGGCTTAATCACAGATACGCAGTATTTT. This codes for CASTVSEGLITDTQYF.